A selection of T cell receptor beta chains follows, all from one sample in a study of CD8 T cells in ankylosing spondylitis. TCRdb processed the 5' RACE reads anew with MiXCR; each CDR3 protein has one entry. Of 130,000 or so distinct CDR3 sequences in the sample, roughly an eighth were seen once. Sequenced: blood, either unsorted or a sorted T cell fraction (not recorded which). The source is a female donor with ankylosing spondylitis or in good health (not recorded which). CDR3s include the opening cysteine and the closing phenylalanine or tryptophan. D genes are given only for firm matches. Where a row states a size, it is once, few, many or the class of an expanded clone; other rows omit it.

CDR3: CASPGTSGTGELFF; DNA: TGTGCCAGCCCGGGGACTAGCGGCACCGGGGAGCTGTTTTTT; size: .; J: TRBJ2-2; D: .; V: TRBV21-1
CDR3: CATDDGSGGPNIQYF; DNA: TGTGCCACCGACGACGGATCGGGAGGGCCGAACATTCAGTACTTC; size: many; J: TRBJ2-4; D: TRBD2; V: TRBV15
CDR3: CASSDRGRIENSPLHF; DNA: TGTGCCAGCAGTGATCGCGGCAGGATCGAAAATTCACCCCTCCACTTT; size: many; J: TRBJ1-6; D: .; V: TRBV25-1
CDR3: CASSLGSGNSEIYTF; DNA: TGTGCCAGCAGCTTGGGAAGCGGGAATTCGGAAATCTACACCTTC; size: few; J: TRBJ1-2; D: .; V: TRBV7-9
CDR3: CSARDASGSVNAQYF; DNA: TGCAGTGCTAGAGATGCTAGCGGGAGTGTAAATGCGCAGTATTTT; size: many; J: TRBJ2-3; D: TRBD2; V: TRBV20-1
CDR3: CASSQGSLVGGRSEQYF; DNA: TGTGCCAGCAGCCAGGGTTCTCTCGTAGGGGGCAGGTCCGAGCAGTACTTC; size: many; J: TRBJ2-7; D: TRBD1; V: TRBV4-2
CDR3: CASSSGGGRGPGDTQYF; DNA: TGTGCCAGCAGCTCGGGGGGGGGCCGCGGCCCTGGAGATACGCAGTATTTT; size: .; J: TRBJ2-3; D: TRBD2; V: TRBV7-2
CDR3: CASSPSPTVGNEQYF; DNA: TGTGCCAGCAGCCCCTCCCCGACAGTGGGAAACGAGCAGTACTTC; size: .; J: TRBJ2-7; D: .; V: TRBV6-6
CDR3: CASSLANDRTYEQYF; DNA: TGTGCCAGCAGCTTAGCGAACGACAGGACCTACGAGCAGTACTTC; size: many; J: TRBJ2-7; D: .; V: TRBV7-6
CDR3: CASSLDIGSTEAFF; DNA: TGTGCCAGCAGCTTAGACATCGGGAGCACTGAAGCTTTCTTT; size: many; J: TRBJ1-1; D: .; V: TRBV7-6
CDR3: CASSQEGETQPSYEQYF; DNA: TGTGCCAGCAGCCAAGAAGGGGAGACCCAACCTTCCTACGAGCAGTACTTC; size: many; J: TRBJ2-7; D: .; V: TRBV4-2
CDR3: CASMEETQYF; DNA: TGTGCCAGCATGGAAGAGACCCAGTACTTC; size: .; J: TRBJ2-5; D: .; V: TRBV9
CDR3: CASSDRLAASSYNEQFF; DNA: TGTGCCAGCAGCGACAGACTAGCGGCCAGCTCCTACAATGAGCAGTTCTTC; size: few; J: TRBJ2-1; D: TRBD2; V: TRBV7-9
CDR3: CSARRGVMNQPQHF; DNA: TGCAGTGCTAGAAGAGGGGTCATGAATCAGCCCCAGCATTTT; size: many; J: TRBJ1-5; D: .; V: TRBV20-1
CDR3: CASSLGISSTDTQYF; DNA: TGTGCCAGCAGCTTGGGAATTTCTAGCACAGATACGCAGTATTTT; size: many; J: TRBJ2-3; D: .; V: TRBV7-2
CDR3: CARSPLGAGEQYF; DNA: TGTGCCCGCAGCCCACTGGGCGCGGGGGAGCAGTACTTC; size: .; J: TRBJ2-7; D: .; V: TRBV7-2
CDR3: CASSPKQGDGVLNYGYTF; DNA: TGTGCCAGCAGCCCGAAACAGGGTGACGGCGTACTTAACTATGGCTACACCTTC; size: many; J: TRBJ1-2; D: .; V: TRBV11-1
CDR3: CASSLDPREINEQFF; DNA: TGTGCCAGCAGCTTGGACCCACGGGAGATCAATGAGCAGTTCTTC; size: few; J: TRBJ2-1; D: .; V: TRBV5-5
CDR3: CASSLWTSDMGGELFF; DNA: TGCGCCAGCAGCCTCTGGACTAGCGACATGGGCGGGGAGCTGTTTTTT; size: many; J: TRBJ2-2; D: TRBD2; V: TRBV5-1
CDR3: CASKAGPTYNEQFF; DNA: TGTGCCAGCAAAGCAGGGCCAACCTACAATGAGCAGTTCTTC; size: many; J: TRBJ2-1; D: .; V: TRBV11-3